This T cell receptor (beta chain) was obtained from a study of identical twins. The study, taken as a whole, reports: The study drew conclusions from cross-sectional statistical analysis, not from following the same donors. Beta out-of-frame twin sharing showed a weaker excess.

Healthy Caucasians, and only they, were the donors. Regarding this clonotype: Its cognate antigen is unknown.

CDR3 length: 18 amino acids. CDR1 and CDR2 (germline): MGHRA, YSYEKL. Unmatched junction bases numbered 10, after V lost 0 bases and J lost 3 bases. It was template switching that added a universal primer site, and there were unique molecular identifiers on the cDNA. In TCRdb, the 5' RACE reads were re-called with MiXCR into one record per CDR3 protein. The top ten hold approximately 3% of the sample, which has some 240,000 distinct CDR3 sequences, about 9% seen once. The same data also went into a second study, on yellow fever vaccine responses in identical twins.

The chain couples TRBV4-1 to TRBJ2-1; 8 bases fit TRBD1. The sample was CD8+ T cells sorted from blood. The sequence was obtained from a woman under 30 in good health. The CDR3 is CASSQEGQGAVFYNEQFF. In DNA, the CDR3 is TGCGCCAGCAGCCAAGAGGGCCAGGGGGCCGTGTTCTACAATGAGCAGTTCTTC.